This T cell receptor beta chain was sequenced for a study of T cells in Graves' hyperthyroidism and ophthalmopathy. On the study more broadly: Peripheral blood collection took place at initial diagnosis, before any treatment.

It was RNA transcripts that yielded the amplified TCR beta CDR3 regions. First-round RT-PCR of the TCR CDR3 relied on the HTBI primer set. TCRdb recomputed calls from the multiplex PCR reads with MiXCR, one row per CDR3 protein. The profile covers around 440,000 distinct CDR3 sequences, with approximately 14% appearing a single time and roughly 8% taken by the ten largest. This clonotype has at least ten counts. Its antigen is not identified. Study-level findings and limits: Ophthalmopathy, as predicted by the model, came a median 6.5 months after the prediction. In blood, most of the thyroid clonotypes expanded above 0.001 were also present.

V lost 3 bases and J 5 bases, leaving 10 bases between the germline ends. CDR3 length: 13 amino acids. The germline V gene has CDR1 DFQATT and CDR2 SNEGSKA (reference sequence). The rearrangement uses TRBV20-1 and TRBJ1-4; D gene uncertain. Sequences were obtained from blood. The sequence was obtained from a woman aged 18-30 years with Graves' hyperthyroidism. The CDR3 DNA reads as TGCAGTGCTAGTAAGGCAGAGAATGAAAAACTGTTTTTT. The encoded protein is CSASKAENEKLFF.